This TCR beta chain was documented in a study of response to subunit inactivated influenza vaccine. This CDR3 contains 15 residues. Germline CDR1 and CDR2: LGHNA and YSLEER. The germline V and J ends were trimmed by 4 bases and 2 bases, with 13 bases remaining between them. Study-level points and caveats: The authors suggested that every seasonal influenza vaccination recruits few new T cells.

As to this clonotype: What it recognizes is unknown.

TCRdb passed the RT-PCR reads through MiXCR, listing each CDR3 protein once. The sample yields approximately 730,000 distinct CDR3 sequences, over 11% seen once. The clonotype originates from a man in his forties or fifties who received an inactivated influenza vaccine. Material: PBMCs from blood, obtained 14 to 15 days before vaccination. The V and J genes are TRBV4-3 and TRBJ2-3, with D maybe TRBD2 (5 bases). CDR3 nucleotide sequence: TGCGCCAGCAGCCGAGCGGCCTCATCCACAGATACGCAGTATTTT. It specifies CASSRAASSTDTQYF.